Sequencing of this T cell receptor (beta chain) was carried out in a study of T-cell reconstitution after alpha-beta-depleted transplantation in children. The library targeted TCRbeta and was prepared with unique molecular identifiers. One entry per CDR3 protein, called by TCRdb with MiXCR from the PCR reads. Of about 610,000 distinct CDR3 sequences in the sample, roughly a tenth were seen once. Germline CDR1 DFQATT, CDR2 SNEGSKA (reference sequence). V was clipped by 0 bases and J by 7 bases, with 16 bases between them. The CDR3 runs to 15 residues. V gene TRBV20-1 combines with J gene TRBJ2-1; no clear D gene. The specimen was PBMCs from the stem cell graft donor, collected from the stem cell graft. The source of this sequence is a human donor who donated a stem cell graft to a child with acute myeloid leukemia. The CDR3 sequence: CSARDQVRPGNEQFF. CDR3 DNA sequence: TGCAGTGCTAGAGATCAAGTGAGGCCGGGTAATGAGCAGTTCTTC.